The clone carrying this T cell receptor (beta chain) has only one observation. Its matching antigen is unknown. The data originate from a study of cytomegalovirus exposure and HLA in healthy donors. General study points: Most TCRs appeared rarely, but some public TCRs recurred in many donors.

Germline CDR1 MGHRA, CDR2 YSYEKL. The CDR3 length is 18 residues. With 0 bases clipped from V and 2 bases from J, the junction kept 7 bases outside the gene matches. This table comes from immunoSEQ multiplex PCR, and its TCRdb copy is limited to in-frame clones, with some not included. The sample has 200,000 to 300,000 clones, around 88% seen once. The receptor was derived from a woman between 25 and 40 years old in good health and CMV-seropositive. Sequencing was carried out using PBMCs. The chain links TRBV4-1 to TRBJ2-7, with 13 positions matching TRBD2. The DNA for the CDR3 is TGCGCCAGCAGCCAAGAACAAGGACTAGCGGGAGAAACCTACGAGCAGTACTTC. The encoded protein is CASSQEQGLAGETYEQYF.